The 2 T cell receptor beta chains listed next were all sequenced from one sample in a study of T-cell reconstitution after alpha-beta-depleted transplantation in children. A TCRbeta library incorporating unique molecular identifiers was prepared. TCRdb used MiXCR to reprocess the PCR reads, holding one entry per CDR3 protein. The table has about 540,000 distinct CDR3 sequences, over 20% seen once; the top ten hold less than 40%. This specimen was PBMCs, taken before TCRalphabeta/CD19-depleted stem cell transplant. These receptors all come from a boy in the first two years of life with Wiskott-Aldrich syndrome, due to receive a stem cell transplant.

This clonotype was observed a few times. The chain couples TRBV20-1 to TRBJ2-1; maybe TRBD2 (6 bases). CDR1 DFQATT and CDR2 SNEGSKA come from the germline V gene (reference sequence). V lost 3 bases to trimming and J lost 5 bases, with 11 bases between them. CDR3 length equals 13 residues. The CDR3 sequence: CSARVGTHNEQFF. The CDR3 bases are TGCAGTGCTAGGGTGGGGACTCACAATGAGCAGTTCTTC.

This clonotype has only a few counts. The rearrangement joins TRBV20-1 to TRBJ2-7; 7 positions match TRBD1. Trimming took 3 bases from V and 0 from J; bases not matched to a gene: 8. The CDR3 runs to 15 residues. The V gene's germline CDR1 is DFQATT and CDR2 SNEGSKA (reference sequence). The CDR3 sequence: CSASLLDRSSYEQYF. DNA for the CDR3: TGCAGTGCTAGCCTCCTGGACAGGAGCTCCTACGAGCAGTACTTC.